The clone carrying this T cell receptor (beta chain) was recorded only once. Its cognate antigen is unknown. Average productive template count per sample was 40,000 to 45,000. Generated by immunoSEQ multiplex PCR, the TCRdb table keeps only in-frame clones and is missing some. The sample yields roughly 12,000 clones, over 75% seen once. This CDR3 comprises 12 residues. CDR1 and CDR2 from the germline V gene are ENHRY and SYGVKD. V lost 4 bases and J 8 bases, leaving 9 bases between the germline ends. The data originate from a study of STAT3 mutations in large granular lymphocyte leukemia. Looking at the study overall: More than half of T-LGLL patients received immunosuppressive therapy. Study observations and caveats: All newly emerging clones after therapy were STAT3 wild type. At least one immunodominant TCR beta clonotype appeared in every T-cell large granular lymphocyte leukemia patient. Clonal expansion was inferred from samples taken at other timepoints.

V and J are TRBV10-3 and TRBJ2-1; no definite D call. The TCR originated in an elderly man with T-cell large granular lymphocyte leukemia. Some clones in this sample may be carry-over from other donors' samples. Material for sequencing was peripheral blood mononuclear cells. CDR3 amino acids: CAISGGGYEQFF. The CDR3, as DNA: TGTGCCATCAGTGGAGGTGGGTATGAGCAGTTCTTC.